This record concerns one T cell receptor (beta chain) sequence. The data belong to a study of blood T cell repertoires in COVID-19. V was cut by 2 bases and J by 4 bases, with 6 bases left in between. The length of the CDR3 is 13 residues. In germline, CDR1 is SGHRS, CDR2 YFSETQ. Profiled with immunoSEQ multiplex PCR; TCRdb holds only in-frame clones, not every one. The table has about 24,000 clones, approximately 68% seen once; the top ten hold roughly 40%. The receptor comes from a woman of 80 years or more with acute or convalescent COVID-19. The material sequenced was peripheral blood. The V and J genes are TRBV5-1 and TRBJ2-2; a possible D gene is TRBD1 (5 bases). The CDR3 DNA is TGCGCCAGCAGCTTTCAGGGCACCGGGGAGCTGTTTTTT. It translates to CASSFQGTGELFF. Full variable domain (rest looked up from reference TRBV5-1 and TRBJ2-2): KAGVTQTPRYLIKTRGQQVTLSCSPISGHRSVSWYQQTPGQGLQFLFEYFSETQRNKGNFPGRFSGRQFSNSRSEMNVSTLELGDSALYLCASSFQGTGELFFGEGSRLTVL.